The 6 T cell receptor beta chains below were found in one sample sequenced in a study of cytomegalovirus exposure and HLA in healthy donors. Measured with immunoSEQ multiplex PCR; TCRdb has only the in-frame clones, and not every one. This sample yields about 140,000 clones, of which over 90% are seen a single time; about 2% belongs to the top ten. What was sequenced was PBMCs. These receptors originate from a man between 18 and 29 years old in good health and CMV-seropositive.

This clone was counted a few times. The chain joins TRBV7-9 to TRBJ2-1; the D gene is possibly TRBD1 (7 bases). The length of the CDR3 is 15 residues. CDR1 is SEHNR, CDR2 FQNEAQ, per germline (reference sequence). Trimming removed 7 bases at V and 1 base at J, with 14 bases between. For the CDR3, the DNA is TGTGCCAGCACTGGGGGGACAGTTTCCTACAATGAGCAGTTCTTC. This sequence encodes CASTGGTVSYNEQFF.

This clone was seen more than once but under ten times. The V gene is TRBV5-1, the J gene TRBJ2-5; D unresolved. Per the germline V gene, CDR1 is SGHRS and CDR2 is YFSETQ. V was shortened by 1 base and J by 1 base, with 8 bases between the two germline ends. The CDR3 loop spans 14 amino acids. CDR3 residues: CASSLPAPQETQYF. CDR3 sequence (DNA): TGCGCCAGCAGCTTGCCCGCGCCCCAAGAGACCCAGTACTTC. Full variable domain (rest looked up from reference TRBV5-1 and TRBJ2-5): KAGVTQTPRYLIKTRGQQVTLSCSPISGHRSVSWYQQTPGQGLQFLFEYFSETQRNKGNFPGRFSGRQFSNSRSEMNVSTLELGDSALYLCASSLPAPQETQYFGPGTRLLVL.

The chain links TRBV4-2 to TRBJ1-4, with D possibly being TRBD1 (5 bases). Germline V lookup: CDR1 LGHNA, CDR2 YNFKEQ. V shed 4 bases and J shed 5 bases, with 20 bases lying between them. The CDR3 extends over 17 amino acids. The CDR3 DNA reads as TGTGCCAGCAGCCCCATACCCGACAGCCGTATCAATGAAAAACTGTTTTTT. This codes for CASSPIPDSRINEKLFF.

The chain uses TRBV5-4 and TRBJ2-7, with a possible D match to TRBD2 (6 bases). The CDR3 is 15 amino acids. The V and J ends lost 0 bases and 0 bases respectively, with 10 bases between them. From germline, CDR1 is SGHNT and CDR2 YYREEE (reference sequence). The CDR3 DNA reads TGTGCCAGCAGCTTGGGAGGGACTTCCTCCTACGAGCAGTACTTC. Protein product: CASSLGGTSSYEQYF.

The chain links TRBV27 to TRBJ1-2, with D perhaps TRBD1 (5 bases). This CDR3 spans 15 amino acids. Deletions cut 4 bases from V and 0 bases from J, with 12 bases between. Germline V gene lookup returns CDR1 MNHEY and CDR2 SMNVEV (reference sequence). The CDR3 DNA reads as TGTGCCAGCAGTTCCGCGACAGTAACTAACTATGGCTACACCTTC. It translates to CASSSATVTNYGYTF.

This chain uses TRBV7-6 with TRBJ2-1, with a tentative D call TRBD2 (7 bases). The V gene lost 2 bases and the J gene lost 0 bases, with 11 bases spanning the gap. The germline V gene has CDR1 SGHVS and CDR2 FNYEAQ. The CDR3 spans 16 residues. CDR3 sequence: CASSLLRGASYNEQFF. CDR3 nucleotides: TGTGCCAGCAGCTTACTTCGGGGGGCCTCCTACAATGAGCAGTTCTTC.